This T cell receptor (beta chain) was captured by sequencing in a study of OX40 agonist ivuxolimab in advanced cancers. Study-level results: Average numbers of expanded clones were greater in CD8+ T cells than in CD4+. Low levels of normalized T-cell clonal expansion also appeared in some nonresponders. Low clonal expansion, among the lowest seen, marked partial responders at 0.1-3.0 mg/kg.

There are 16 residues in the CDR3. CDR1 is SEHNR and CDR2 is FQNEAQ in the germline V gene (reference sequence). After removal of 5 bases from V and 2 bases from J, the junction contained 8 bases not matched to a gene. Sequencing used immunoSEQ multiplex PCR; TCRdb keeps in-frame clones, though not all of them. The sample records roughly 26,000 clones, about 87% being singletons. As to this clone: Its antigen remains unidentified.

The source was CD4+ or CD8+ T cells sorted from blood, collected in a trial of the OX40 agonist ivuxolimab. The genes are TRBV7-9 and TRBJ2-2; TRBD1 matches at 7 bases. This TCR came from an adult with an advanced solid tumor such as melanoma, head and neck, liver or kidney cancer. CDR3 region: CASSPTTGINTGELFF. The CDR3 DNA reads as TGTGCCAGCAGCCCGACGACAGGGATTAACACCGGGGAGCTGTTTTTT.